A single count supports the clone carrying this TCR beta chain. Its target is not known. This specimen comes from a study of cytomegalovirus exposure and HLA in healthy donors. Whole-study findings and limits: In an earlier analysis, productive rearrangement rates for most beta V segments clustered near 87% or 30%. Among TCR beta chains, those listed as cytomegalovirus-associated numbered over 150. In a later analysis, parvovirus B19, influenza, CMV and Epstein-Barr virus appeared linked to several top co-occurrence clusters.

PCR amplification relied on 60 Vbeta primers (plus 13 Jbeta primers). The assay was immunoSEQ multiplex PCR, and TCRdb's table has in-frame clones only and misses some. Found here are 120,000 or so clones, about 80% of them singletons; the top ten hold roughly 11%. With V trimmed by 5 bases and J by 3 bases, 4 bases remained unmatched. Germline V gene data show CDR1 as SGHAT and CDR2 as FQNNGV. CDR3 length: 14 amino acids. The sequenced sample was PBMCs. This clonotype originated in a man aged 25 to 45 in good health and CMV-seropositive. This sequence joins TRBV11-2 and TRBJ1-3; 7 positions agree with TRBD1. The CDR3 sequence is CASSPDRVGNTIYF. The CDR3 bases are TGTGCCAGCAGCCCAGACAGGGTTGGAAACACCATATATTTT.